The clone carrying this TCR beta chain was recorded at least ten times. Antigen: not known. The data originate from a study of T-cell memory formation after mild COVID-19. Study summary: Largely, TCR clusters stayed within a single donor. Study results and caveats: Clones that contracted from day 15 to 85 were balanced CD4/CD8, while later expanders leaned CD4+. In pre-infection memory, a portion of responding clones appeared, which suggested that cross-reactive memory joined. Mostly located in CM and EM were contracting CD4+ clones, with contracting CD8+ clones located in EMRA.

MiXCR, run by TCRdb on the 5' RACE reads, gives a single entry per CDR3 protein. This table has 25,000 to 35,000 distinct CDR3 sequences, more than 10% appearing once. V lost 6 bases and J 6 bases, leaving 12 bases between the germline ends. CDR3 length: 12 amino acids. CDR1 is SEHNR, CDR2 FQNEAQ, per germline (reference sequence). This chain joins TRBV7-9 and TRBJ2-7, with D perhaps matching TRBD1 (5 bases). The specimen sequenced was PBMCs or a T cell subset sorted from them (not recorded which). The clonotype comes from an adult woman who had mild COVID-19 (a few samples of this study predate the infection). Cell type and time point are not known. The CDR3 DNA reads as TGTGCCAGCAGTATAGGGGTAGCCGAGCAGTACTTC. This sequence encodes CASSIGVAEQYF. Filled out from reference TRBV7-9 and TRBJ2-7, the complete variable domain reads DTGVSQNPRHKITKRGQNVTFRCDPISEHNRLYWYRQTLGQGPEFLTYFQNEAQLEKSRLLSDRFSAERPKGSFSTLEIQRTEQGDSAMYLCASSIGVAEQYFGPGTRLTVT.